This TCR beta chain was retrieved from a study of T cell responses to AZD1222 COVID-19 vaccine. The protocol was immunoSEQ multiplex PCR, while the TCRdb copy is restricted to in-frame clones and leaves out a portion. The sample holds approximately 100,000 clones, approximately 87% seen once. Study results and limitations: Once two AZD1222 doses were given, Spike-specific TCR breadth and depth went up. Spike-spanning, vaccine-associated CD4 TCRs were dominant at 160-218 and 743-854. Regions left unmutated in variants are reportedly the target of nearly half of spike-specific TCRs.

A word on this clone: Its antigen is unidentified.

Trimming shortened V by 3 bases and J by 13 bases, and 18 bases separated the two germline ends. The CDR3 extends over 14 amino acids. CDR1 and CDR2 from the germline V gene are MNHNS and SASEGT. This TCR came from an adult in good health. Specimen: peripheral blood, collected on day 0 of AZD1222 vaccination. The V gene is TRBV6-1, the J gene TRBJ1-4, with D perhaps TRBD1 (6 bases). The CDR3, as DNA: TGTGCCAGCAGTGACGGACAGTGGCCGGGGGGACTGTTTTTT. It translates to CASSDGQWPGGLFF.